Below are 23 T cell receptor beta chains sequenced from a single sample in a study of breast tumors, draining lymph nodes, adjacent tissues. Axillary draining lymph nodes of breast cancer patients supplied the node samples. TCRdb called the multiplex PCR reads again in MiXCR, with one record for every CDR3 protein. The repertoire holds roughly 120,000 distinct CDR3 sequences, about 20% seen once, with roughly 3.5% in the top ten. The sequenced material came from axillary lymph node tissue. The receptor source for this set is a female donor with breast cancer. Some clones in this sample may be carry-over from other donors' samples.

This clonotype appeared many times. The chain combines TRBV11-2 with TRBJ2-7, with 12 bases fitting TRBD2. The germline CDR1 and CDR2 sequences are SGHAT and FQNNGV. The CDR3 contains 16 residues. After removal of 4 bases from V and 2 bases from J, the junction contained 6 bases not matched to a gene. The chain's CDR3 is CASSYSSGRVAYEQYF. The CDR3 DNA reads TGTGCCAGCAGCTACTCTAGCGGGAGGGTGGCCTACGAGCAGTACTTC.

Notes on this clonotype: This could be a read error, since a much larger clone is one nucleotide away. This CDR3 is CASKPGAKYGYTF. The DNA of the CDR3 is TGTGCCAGCAAACCAGGTGCTAAGTATGGCTACACCTTC. This chain joins TRBV2 and TRBJ1-2; D call uncertain. This CDR3 has 13 residues. In germline, CDR1 is SNHLY, CDR2 FYNNEI.

This clonotype was found many times. The chain links TRBV20-1 to TRBJ2-3; D is unresolved. The CDR3 extends over 12 amino acids. The germline gives CDR1 DFQATT, CDR2 SNEGSKA (reference sequence). CDR3 residues: CSSSGNTDTQYF. The DNA for the CDR3 is TGCAGCTCTAGTGGGAACACAGATACGCAGTATTTT.

Ten or more counts support this clonotype. The genes are TRBV5-8 and TRBJ1-3; 7 bases fit TRBD1. J was trimmed by 0 bases and V by 4 bases; bases with no gene match: 7. Germline V gene data show CDR1 as SGHTS and CDR2 as YDEGEE. This CDR3 region has 16 residues. Here the CDR3 reads CASSHRDRDSGNTIYF. The DNA of the CDR3 is TGTGCCAGCAGCCACCGGGACAGAGACTCTGGAAACACCATATATTTT.

This clonotype has ten or more counts. V is TRBV19 and J is TRBJ1-5; the D gene is possibly TRBD1 (5 bases). The V gene lost 4 bases and the J gene lost 4 bases, with 11 bases spanning the gap. CDR3 size: 14 residues. Germline V gene data show CDR1 as LNHDA and CDR2 as SQIVND (reference sequence). CDR3: CASSRARENQPQHF. The CDR3, as DNA: TGTGCCAGTAGTAGGGCCAGGGAGAATCAGCCCCAGCATTTT.

About this clonotype itself: A much more abundant neighbour one base away suggests this may be a read error. This chain connects TRBV19 to TRBJ1-5, with D possibly matching TRBD1 (6 bases). This CDR3 has 17 amino acids. Per germline, CDR1 LNHDA and CDR2 SQIVND (reference sequence). The chain's CDR3 is CASSPRNYRASNQPRHF. Written as DNA, the CDR3 is TGTGCCAGTAGTCCCCGCAACTACAGGGCCAGCAATCAGCCCCGGCATTTT.

This clonotype was counted ten times or more. The chain uses TRBV5-1 and TRBJ1-3; D ambiguous. Trimming removed 0 bases from V and 0 bases from J, with 13 bases in between. CDR3 size: 17 residues. Germline loops: CDR1 SGHRS, CDR2 YFSETQ. In DNA, the CDR3 is TGCGCCAGCAGCTTGGAGGGCACAAGGGACTCTGGAAACACCATATATTTT. It encodes CASSLEGTRDSGNTIYF.

This clonotype was counted at least ten times. V is TRBV7-8 and J is TRBJ1-4; D not certain. V was trimmed by 2 bases and J by 5 bases, leaving 9 bases between them. The germline V gene encodes CDR1 SGHVS and CDR2 FQNEAQ. This CDR3 spans 14 amino acids. The CDR3, as DNA: TGTGCCAGCAGCTTATCCACCCAGAATGAAAAACTGTTTTTT. This sequence encodes CASSLSTQNEKLFF.

In its sample, this clonotype was seen many times. The J gene is TRBJ2-5, the V gene TRBV6-5; TRBD1 aligns across 7 bases. Germline CDR1 and CDR2: MNHEY and SVGAGI. Losses at the gene ends were 2 bases for V and 4 bases for J; bases not matched to a gene: 4. The CDR3 runs 14 residues. CDR3 nucleotides: TGTGCCAGCAGTTACCAGGACAGGCCAGAGACCCAGTACTTC. Protein product: CASSYQDRPETQYF.

This clonotype was seen repeatedly, ten times or more. V is TRBV14 and J is TRBJ2-7; D may be TRBD1 (6 bases). This CDR3 has 14 residues. V lost 3 bases, J lost 4 bases, and 13 bases lay in between. Germline-derived CDR1 and CDR2 are SGHDN and FVKESK. The CDR3 DNA sequence: TGTGCCAGCAGCCACCCTAGGACAGATTACGAGCAGTACTTC. Protein sequence: CASSHPRTDYEQYF.

There are a few counts of this clonotype. The rearrangement uses TRBV18 and TRBJ2-3, with D unresolved. CDR1 is KGHSH and CDR2 is LQKENI in the germline V gene. V lost 1 base and J lost 2, with 7 bases in between. The CDR3 extends over 14 amino acids. This chain's CDR3 is CASSPLDFTDTQYF. The DNA for the CDR3 is TGTGCCAGCTCACCACTAGACTTCACAGATACGCAGTATTTT.

This clonotype was counted ten times or more. The chain uses TRBV20-1 and TRBJ2-5; 8 bases agree with TRBD2. Germline V gene data show CDR1 as DFQATT and CDR2 as SNEGSKA (reference sequence). The trim removed 1 base at V and 1 base at J, leaving 5 bases unmatched. The CDR3 has 15 residues. The CDR3 DNA reads TGCAGTGCTAGAGTAACTAGCGGCCTCCAAGAGACCCAGTACTTC. It codes for CSARVTSGLQETQYF.

This clonotype came up a few times. The chain couples TRBV9 to TRBJ2-3, with D possibly TRBD2 on 5 matching bases. The germline V gene encodes CDR1 SGDLS and CDR2 YYNGEE. Trimming cost V 4 bases and J 0 bases, with 12 bases left between them. The CDR3 spans 15 residues. CDR3 amino acids: CASSRGFSSTDTQYF. DNA for the CDR3: TGTGCCAGCAGCCGGGGTTTCTCGAGCACAGATACGCAGTATTTT.

On this clonotype itself: A much larger clone sits a single nucleotide away, making a read error possible. V is TRBV2 and J is TRBJ1-4, with D uncertain. CDR3 length equals 14 residues. The V gene's germline CDR1 is SNHLY and CDR2 FYNNEI. DNA for the CDR3: TGTGCCAGCAGTGACCCAACAACTAATGGAAAACTGTTTTTT. Translating it yields CASSDPTTNGKLFF.

This clonotype was recorded many times. The chain carries TRBV24-1 and TRBJ2-1; weak D call: TRBD1 (6 bases). The CDR3 runs 14 residues. Germline CDR1 reads KGHDR; CDR2 reads SFDVKD. Trimming took 5 bases from V and 4 from J, leaving 11 bases between them. Here the CDR3 reads CATSGYRVYNEQFF. CDR3 DNA: TGTGCCACCAGTGGCTACAGGGTGTACAATGAGCAGTTCTTC.

At least ten counts were recorded for this clonotype. The chain joins TRBV5-8 to TRBJ1-2, with D possibly being TRBD1 (5 bases). The ends were cut back, 0 bases at V and 4 bases at J, with 13 bases in the middle. Germline values: CDR1 SGHTS, CDR2 YDEGEE. The CDR3 length is 15 residues. CDR3 bases: TGTGCCAGCAGCTTGGGAACTTTCCAGGGCTATGGCTACACCTTC. Translating gives CASSLGTFQGYGYTF. Full variable domain (outside the CDR3, taken from reference TRBV5-8 and TRBJ1-2): EAGVTQSPTHLIKTRGQQATLRCSPISGHTSVYWYQQALGLGLQFLLWYDEGEERNRGNFPPRFSGRQFPNYSSELNVNALELEDSALYLCASSLGTFQGYGYTFGSGTRLTVV.

The sample holds many counts of this clonotype. The chain employs TRBV30 and TRBJ2-7; 9 nucleotides agree with TRBD1. This CDR3 is 13 amino acids long. V lost 6 bases and J lost 6; bases outside the gene matches: 9. The germline gives CDR1 GTSNPN, CDR2 SVGIG (reference sequence). The CDR3: CACPGQGPTEQYF. DNA for the CDR3: TGTGCCTGCCCGGGACAGGGCCCTACCGAGCAGTACTTC.

The chain couples TRBV6-6 to TRBJ2-4; 10 nucleotides line up with TRBD1. V lost 5 bases to trimming and J lost 2 bases; unmatched junction nucleotides: 3. The CDR3 totals 15 residues. From germline, CDR1 is MNHNY and CDR2 SVGAGI (reference sequence). The CDR3 spells CASSPGQGTKNIQYF. The DNA of the CDR3 is TGTGCCAGCAGTCCGGGACAGGGGACCAAAAACATTCAGTACTTC.

This chain's CDR3 is CASSLNIGGNTEAFF. The CDR3 nucleotides are TGTGCCAGCAGTTTAAATATAGGAGGGAACACTGAAGCTTTCTTT. The chain carries TRBV12-3 or TRBV12-4 and TRBJ1-1; no reliable D call. CDR3 length: 15 amino acids. V shed 2 bases and J shed 1 base, with 11 bases lying between them.

This clonotype occurred a few times. One base away lies a much larger clone, so this may be a sequencing read error. The chain couples TRBV6-6 to TRBJ2-7, with TRBD2 matching over 9 bases. Germline V gene data show CDR1 as MNHNY and CDR2 as SVGAGI (reference sequence). Losses at the gene ends were 8 bases for V and 0 bases for J; bases not matched to a gene: 5. This CDR3 has 14 residues. For the CDR3, the DNA is TGTGCCAGCGGTCCTAGCGGGGCCTCCTACGAGCAGTACTTC. Its translation is CASGPSGASYEQYF.

This clonotype was seen ten or more times. The chain recombines TRBV20-1 with TRBJ1-2, with 8 bases aligning to TRBD1. Germline CDR1 and CDR2: DFQATT and SNEGSKA (reference sequence). Germline trimming cut 6 bases from V and 3 bases from J; bases unmatched to any gene: 3. This CDR3 is built from 12 residues. The CDR3 nucleotides read TGCAGTGCCAACAGGGGGGACTATGGCTACACCTTC. Translation: CSANRGDYGYTF.

This chain joins TRBV18 and TRBJ2-7; TRBD1 might be the D (7 bases). Trimming removed 2 bases from V and 3 bases from J, with 26 bases in between. Germline CDR1 is KGHSH and CDR2 is LQKENI. This CDR3 comprises 19 residues. CDR3 loop: CASSPNDGITGEEDYEQYF. The CDR3 nucleotides are TGTGCCAGCTCACCAAACGATGGGATTACAGGGGAGGAGGACTACGAGCAGTACTTC.

This clonotype was seen a few times. The rearrangement links TRBV10-2 to TRBJ2-4, with TRBD1 identical over 11 bases. Germline V lookup: CDR1 WSHSY, CDR2 SAAADI. J lost 3 bases, V lost 8 bases, and 9 bases had no gene match. This CDR3 is 16 amino acids long. CDR3 nucleotides: TGCGCCAGCGGGGAAACCGGGACAGGGGGCAAAAACATTCAGTACTTC. This sequence encodes CASGETGTGGKNIQYF.